The clone carrying this T cell receptor (beta chain) was seen only once. The data originate from a study of blood T cell repertoires in COVID-19. Only in-frame clones appear in the TCRdb table, and some are missing; sequencing was by immunoSEQ multiplex PCR. The sample shows some 210,000 clones, around 83% of them seen only once. CDR1 is SGHNT and CDR2 is YYREEE in the germline V gene (reference sequence). This CDR3 has 15 residues. Germline trimming cut 4 bases from V and 4 bases from J; bases unmatched to any gene: 8. The rearrangement links TRBV5-4 to TRBJ2-5; 9 bases map to TRBD2. This TCR was recovered from a man aged 45-65 years with active or convalescent COVID-19. Sequences were obtained from peripheral blood. The CDR3 DNA follows: TGTGCCAGCAGCCTGGGACTAGCAGATCCAGAGACCCAGTACTTC. This codes for CASSLGLADPETQYF.